The 13 T cell receptor beta chains below come from one sample, sequenced in a study of regulatory T cells in long-lasting Graves disease (dated by TCRdb to the early 2020s). Receptor amplification or capture employed multiplex PCR. The sequencer listed for this sample is Illumina HiSeq 4000. iRepertoire HTBI primers and Arm-PCR amplification of CDR3 regions were used to construct TCR beta libraries. Clones were called with MiXCR by TCRdb after fastp trimmed the public reads at Q25, and only in-frame beta chains were retained. Records with the same CDR3 protein are collapsed into one entry carrying the most frequent genes and DNA. The sample table lists around 480,000 distinct CDR3 sequences, about 16% of them with a count of one. 20% to 25% of the sample rests with the top ten. The time point label on this specimen signifies: newly diagnosed GD, antithyroid drugs for less than 3 months. RNA was extracted from PBMCs in TRIzol for both TCR sequencing and RNA sequencing.

These records were also assigned to another study, of T cells in Graves' hyperthyroidism and ophthalmopathy.

The material sequenced was peripheral blood mononuclear cells (PBMCs), taken at new diagnosis, from a patient treated with antithyroid drugs. The receptors shown here come from a woman aged 35-65 years with Graves disease. Donor details come from another sample of the same person, matched by shared clones.

Ten or more counts support this clonotype. The rearrangement joins TRBV4-2 to TRBJ1-1; D perhaps matches TRBD1 (5 bases). This CDR3 is built from 16 residues. Germline V CDR1 and CDR2: LGHNA, YNFKEQ. The ends were cut back, 0 bases at V and 1 base at J, with 12 bases in the middle. In DNA, the CDR3 is TGTGCCAGCAGCCAAGAATTCCTACAGGCGAACACTGAAGCTTTCTTT. Translated, it gives CASSQEFLQANTEAFF.

The chain is built from TRBV5-6 and TRBJ2-7; the match to TRBD1 covers 7 bases. The CDR3 runs to 15 residues. Trimming cost V 0 bases and J 4 bases; bases outside gene matches: 7. In germline, CDR1 is SGHDT, CDR2 YYEEEE. CDR3 sequence: CASSLEGQSFYEQYF. DNA of the CDR3: TGTGCCAGCAGCTTGGAGGGACAGAGTTTTTACGAGCAGTACTTC.

This clonotype was observed at least ten times. This sequence joins TRBV7-3 and TRBJ2-7; 7 nucleotides align to TRBD1. Germline V lookup: CDR1 SGHTA, CDR2 FQGTGA. The CDR3 is 13 amino acids. With 4 bases clipped from V and 7 bases from J, the junction kept 7 bases outside the gene matches. CDR3 nucleotide sequence: TGTGCCAGCAGCTCCGGGACAGCTGGGGAGCAGTACTTC. Translated, it gives CASSSGTAGEQYF.

V is TRBV19 and J is TRBJ1-1, with D maybe TRBD1 (5 bases). Trimming took 1 base from V and 0 from J, leaving 12 bases between them. The CDR3 is 16 amino acids. The V gene's germline CDR1 is LNHDA and CDR2 SQIVND (reference sequence). The CDR3 spells CASSIADTVMNTEAFF. The DNA of the CDR3 is TGTGCCAGTAGTATAGCGGACACCGTTATGAACACTGAAGCTTTCTTT.

CDR3 amino acids: CASAGLAGASVADTQYF. DNA for the CDR3: TGTGCCAGCGCCGGACTAGCGGGGGCCTCCGTAGCAGATACGCAGTATTTT. The V gene is TRBV5-5, the J gene TRBJ2-3, with TRBD2 matching over 13 bases. Germline V gene sequence: CDR1 SGHKS, CDR2 YYEKEE (reference sequence). CDR3 length: 17 residues. V was pared by 7 bases and J by 4 bases, with 12 bases of the junction left unmatched. Based on the CDR3 plus reference TRBV5-5 and TRBJ2-3, the full variable domain is DAGVTQSPTHLIKTRGQQVTLRCSPISGHKSVSWYQQVLGQGPQFIFQYYEKEERGRGNFPDRFSARQFPNYSSELNVNALLLGDSALYLCASAGLAGASVADTQYFGPGTRLTVL.

This clonotype was picked up a small number of times. This sequence joins TRBV11-2 and TRBJ2-7; weak D call: TRBD1 (5 bases). Germline-derived CDR1 and CDR2 are SGHAT and FQNNGV. The ends were cut back, 5 bases at V and 4 bases at J, with 12 bases in the middle. The CDR3 length is 13 residues. The CDR3: CASSQGSLYEQYF. The CDR3 DNA reads TGTGCCAGCAGCCAGGGATCCCTATACGAGCAGTACTTC.

This clonotype was observed at least ten times. The chain uses TRBV7-9 and TRBJ1-2, with 9 nucleotides matching TRBD1. In germline, CDR1 is SEHNR, CDR2 FQNEAQ (reference sequence). This CDR3 contains 15 residues. Losses at the gene ends were 4 bases for V and 5 bases for J; bases not matched to a gene: 8. CDR3: CASSSEDRGLYGYTF. CDR3 bases: TGTGCCAGCAGCTCAGAGGACAGGGGCCTATATGGCTACACCTTC.

This clonotype was detected ten times or more. The rearrangement uses TRBV2 and TRBJ2-5; 8 bases agree with TRBD2. The CDR3 extends over 14 amino acids. Germline loops: CDR1 SNHLY, CDR2 FYNNEI. The ends lost 3 bases at V and 9 bases at J; junction bases unmatched: 9. The CDR3 bases are TGTGCCAGCAGTGAGGAAGCGGGGGTCCCTCCCCAGTACTTC. This gives the protein CASSEEAGVPPQYF.

The V and J genes are TRBV7-3 and TRBJ1-5; D call uncertain. Germline CDR1 is SGHTA and CDR2 is FQGTGA. Trimming left V 8 bases short and J 4 bases short, with 15 bases between. The CDR3 spans 14 residues. This CDR3 reads CASSHSSGNQPQHF. The CDR3, as DNA: TGTGCCAGCTCCCACAGTTCTGGGAATCAGCCCCAGCATTTT.

This clonotype has ten or more counts. This sequence joins TRBV2 and TRBJ2-7; D gene uncertain. Germline V gene sequence: CDR1 SNHLY, CDR2 FYNNEI. Trimming stripped 1 base from V and 3 bases from J, with 13 bases between. The CDR3 spans 15 residues. CDR3 loop: CASSEGLAGNYEQYF. CDR3 sequence (DNA): TGTGCCAGCAGTGAAGGGTTAGCAGGCAACTACGAGCAGTACTTC.

This clonotype was seen ten or more times. V usage is TRBV20-1 and J usage is TRBJ2-7; a weak D match, TRBD2 (7 bases). Deletions cut 1 base from V and 5 bases from J, with 21 bases between. The CDR3 is made up of 16 amino acids. Germline assignment: CDR1 DFQATT and CDR2 SNEGSKA (reference sequence). CDR3: CSARGGDEGGINEQYF. CDR3 sequence (DNA): TGCAGTGCTAGAGGCGGTGACGAGGGGGGGATCAACGAGCAGTACTTC.

This clonotype was counted ten times or more. The chain has TRBV3-1 and TRBJ2-7, with D uncertain. V lost 0 bases, J lost 3 bases, and 18 bases lay in between. Germline V gene lookup returns CDR1 LGHDT and CDR2 YNNKEL (reference sequence). The CDR3 extends over 17 amino acids. The CDR3 here is CASSQDLRSVVVYEQYF. CDR3 nucleotides: TGTGCCAGCAGCCAAGATCTTCGGTCCGTTGTGGTCTACGAGCAGTACTTC.

This clonotype was counted at least ten times. The chain uses TRBV18 and TRBJ1-5; D uncertain. Trimming pared 6 bases from V and 2 bases from J, leaving 14 bases between. CDR1 and CDR2 (germline): KGHSH, LQKENI. The CDR3 runs 15 residues. The DNA of the CDR3 is TGTGCCAGCTCTCGCGGAGGATCGGGCAATCAGCCCCAGCATTTT. This translates into CASSRGGSGNQPQHF.